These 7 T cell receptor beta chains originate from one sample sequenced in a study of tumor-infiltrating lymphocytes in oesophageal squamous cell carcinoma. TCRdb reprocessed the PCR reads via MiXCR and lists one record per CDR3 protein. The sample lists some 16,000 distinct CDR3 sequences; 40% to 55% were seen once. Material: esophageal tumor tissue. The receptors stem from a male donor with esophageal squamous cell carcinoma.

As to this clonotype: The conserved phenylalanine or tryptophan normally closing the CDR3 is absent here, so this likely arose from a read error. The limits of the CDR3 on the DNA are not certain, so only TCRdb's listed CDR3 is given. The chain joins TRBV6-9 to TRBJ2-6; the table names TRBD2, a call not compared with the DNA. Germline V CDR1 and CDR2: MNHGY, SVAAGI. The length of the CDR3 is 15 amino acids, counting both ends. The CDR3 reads CATRLAVQYEQYFGA.

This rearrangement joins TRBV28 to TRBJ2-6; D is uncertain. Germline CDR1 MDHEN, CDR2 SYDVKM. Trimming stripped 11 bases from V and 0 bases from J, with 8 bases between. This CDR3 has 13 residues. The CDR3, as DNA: TGTGCCTCGGTCCTCTCTGGGGCCAACGTCCTGACTTTC. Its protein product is CASVLSGANVLTF.

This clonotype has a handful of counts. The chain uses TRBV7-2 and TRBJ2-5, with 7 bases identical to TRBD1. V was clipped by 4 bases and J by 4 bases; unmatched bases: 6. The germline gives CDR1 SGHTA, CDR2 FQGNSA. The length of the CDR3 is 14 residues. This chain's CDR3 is CASSSLQGLETQYF. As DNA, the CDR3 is TGTGCCAGCAGCTCATTACAGGGGCTAGAGACCCAGTACTTC.

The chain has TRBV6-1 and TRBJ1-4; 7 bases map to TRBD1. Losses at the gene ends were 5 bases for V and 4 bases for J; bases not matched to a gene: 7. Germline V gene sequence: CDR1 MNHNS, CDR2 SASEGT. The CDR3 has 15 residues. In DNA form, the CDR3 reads TGTGCCAGCAGTACAGGGACAGCCATTAATGAAAAACTGTTTTTT. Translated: CASSTGTAINEKLFF.

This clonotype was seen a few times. Here the CDR3 DNA reads TGTGCCAGCAGCAGAGCCGGGACTAGCGAAGAGACCCAGTACTTC. It specifies CASSRAGTSEETQYF. The gene calls are TRBV7-3 and TRBJ2-5, with 10 bases matching TRBD2. Germline V gene data show CDR1 as SGHTA and CDR2 as FQGTGA. The junction had 6 bases not matched to a gene; V was cut back by 5 bases and J by 3 bases. There are 15 residues in the CDR3.

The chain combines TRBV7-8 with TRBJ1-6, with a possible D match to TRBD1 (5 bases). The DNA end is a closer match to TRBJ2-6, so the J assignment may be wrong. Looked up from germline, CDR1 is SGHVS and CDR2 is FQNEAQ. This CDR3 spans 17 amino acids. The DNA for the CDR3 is TGTGCCAGCAGTATCAGACAGTGGCCAGCAGGGGCCAACGTCCTGACTTTC. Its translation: CASSIRQWPAGANVLTF.

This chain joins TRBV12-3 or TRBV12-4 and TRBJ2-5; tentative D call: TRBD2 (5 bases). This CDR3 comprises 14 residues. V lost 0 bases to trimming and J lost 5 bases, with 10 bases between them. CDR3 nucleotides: TGTGCCAGCAGTTTAGCGCAAACGGGGGAGACCCAGTACTTC. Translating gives CASSLAQTGETQYF.